This T cell receptor (beta chain) came from a study of blood T cell repertoires in COVID-19. Measured with immunoSEQ multiplex PCR; TCRdb has only the in-frame clones, and not every one. The sample shows some 170,000 clones, 87% of them seen only once. The germline V gene has CDR1 SGHTS and CDR2 YDEGEE. The CDR3 covers 16 residues. V lost 4 bases to trimming and J lost 5 bases; unmatched junction nucleotides: 15. This TCR was recovered from a woman aged 60-75 years who had recovered from COVID-19. The rearrangement links TRBV5-8 to TRBJ2-7, with 7 bases identical to TRBD1. Sequencing input: peripheral blood. CDR3 coding DNA: TGTGCCAGCAGCGCGGGCGGACAGGTAGTCTCACACGAGCAGTACTTC. This encodes CASSAGGQVVSHEQYF.